The 25 T cell receptor beta chains reported below all come from one sample, sequenced in a study of cytomegalovirus exposure and HLA in healthy donors. Primers for the PCR totalled 60 Vbeta and 13 Jbeta. Sequencing was performed with immunoSEQ multiplex PCR; in TCRdb, only in-frame clones are kept and a portion is missing. Of about 120,000 clones listed, around 77% are singletons. What was sequenced was PBMCs. Receptor source: a human donor in good health.

The chain carries TRBV21-1 and TRBJ2-7; TRBD2 reflects the table's D call only, with no check against the DNA. TRBV21-1 is annotated as a pseudogene. The CDR3 is made up of 16 amino acids. The DNA for the CDR3 is TGTGCCAGCAGCAAAGATAGGGTAGCGGGATCTCTCGAGCAGTACTTC. It specifies CASSKDRVAGSLEQYF.

For the CDR3, the DNA is TGTGCCAGCAGCTTAGAATTTATGACAAGCTACGAGCAGTACTTC. It is translated as CASSLEFMTSYEQYF. V and J are TRBV7-2 and TRBJ2-7, with D unclear. Germline V lookup: CDR1 SGHTA, CDR2 FQGNSA. Between the trimmed V and J ends, which lost 1 base and 3 bases, there was a span of 13 bases. The CDR3 runs 15 residues.

The rearrangement uses TRBV28 and TRBJ2-7; 8 positions agree with TRBD1. CDR3 length: 15 residues. V dropped 6 bases and J dropped 3; count of bases not matched to a gene: 10. Germline V lookup: CDR1 MDHEN, CDR2 SYDVKM. The CDR3 reads CASRLDWTGHYEQYF. In DNA, the CDR3 is TGTGCCAGCAGGCTCGATTGGACAGGGCACTACGAGCAGTACTTC.

Here the CDR3 DNA reads TGTGCCAGTAGTATTTCGAGTATCCCCCCCTACAATGAGCAGTTCTTC. It yields the protein CASSISSIPPYNEQFF. V gene TRBV19 combines with J gene TRBJ2-1, with no clear D. This CDR3 has 16 residues. V was cut by 3 bases and J by 2 bases, with 14 bases left in between. Germline CDR1 LNHDA, CDR2 SQIVND (reference sequence).

This clone was counted between two and nine times. The CDR3 DNA is TGTGCCAGCAGCTTAGAGTACAGACCGAACACTGAAGCTTTCTTT. This sequence encodes CASSLEYRPNTEAFF. The chain uses TRBV7-2 and TRBJ1-1, with no clear D. The germline CDR1 and CDR2 sequences are SGHTA and FQGNSA. The CDR3 extends over 15 amino acids. Trimming left V 1 base short and J 1 base short, with 10 bases between.

This clone was observed once. The genes are TRBV5-1 and TRBJ1-5; 7 bases align to TRBD1. Germline CDR1 and CDR2: SGHRS and YFSETQ. The trim removed 4 bases at V and 0 bases at J, leaving 7 bases unmatched. The CDR3 totals 16 residues. This CDR3 is CASSPTGDISNQPQHF. In DNA form, the CDR3 reads TGCGCCAGCAGCCCCACAGGGGATATTAGCAATCAGCCCCAGCATTTT.

CDR3 sequence reads: CASRGTQGTEAFF. CDR3 nucleotides: TGTGCCAGCAGGGGAACACAGGGCACTGAAGCTTTCTTT. V and J are TRBV2 and TRBJ1-1; possibly TRBD1 for D (6 bases). The CDR3 runs 13 residues. Trimming left V 6 bases short and J 4 bases short, with 12 bases between. CDR1 and CDR2 (germline): SNHLY, FYNNEI.

The chain uses TRBV5-4 and TRBJ1-4; 8 bases align to TRBD1. V trimming: 3 bases; J trimming: 5 bases; junction bases outside the gene matches: 3. Looked up from germline, CDR1 is SGHNT and CDR2 is YYREEE (reference sequence). This CDR3 comprises 14 residues. CDR3 sequence (DNA): TGTGCCAGCAGCTCGAACAGGGGGAATGAAAAACTGTTTTTT. Encoded protein: CASSSNRGNEKLFF.

The gene calls are TRBV2 and TRBJ1-6; D call uncertain. The CDR3 runs to 14 residues. The V end was cut by 6 bases, the J end by 14 bases, with 20 bases between. Germline V gene sequence: CDR1 SNHLY, CDR2 FYNNEI. The CDR3 reads CASSGRSSLSALHF. As DNA, the CDR3 is TGTGCCAGCAGCGGAAGGAGTTCCCTTTCGGCCCTCCACTTT.

V and J are TRBV5-1 and TRBJ2-3; 11 bases match TRBD2. CDR1 is SGHRS and CDR2 is YFSETQ in the germline V gene. This CDR3 spans 15 amino acids. V was pared by 5 bases and J by 5 bases, with 7 bases of the junction left unmatched. CDR3 protein: CASRVLAGGEDTQYF. As DNA, the CDR3 is TGCGCCAGCAGGGTTCTAGCGGGAGGAGAAGATACGCAGTATTTT.

This chain joins TRBV7-2 and TRBJ2-3; TRBD2 agrees at 9 bases. Germline lookup yields CDR1 SGHTA and CDR2 FQGNSA. The CDR3 loop spans 16 amino acids. Germline trimming cut 3 bases from V and 4 bases from J; bases unmatched to any gene: 8. The CDR3 nucleotides are TGTGCCAGCAGCTTCGGGGGCGGGAGGGCCGCAGATACGCAGTATTTT. Translated, it gives CASSFGGGRAADTQYF.

The chain employs TRBV28 and TRBJ2-3, with a weak D call TRBD2 (6 bases). The CDR3 has 15 amino acids. V dropped 6 bases and J dropped 0 bases, with 13 bases sitting between them. The germline V gene encodes CDR1 MDHEN and CDR2 SYDVKM. CDR3 protein: CASSLGGASTDTQYF. Here the CDR3 DNA reads TGTGCCAGCAGCTTAGGAGGGGCCAGCACAGATACGCAGTATTTT.

The rearrangement joins TRBV28 to TRBJ1-4, with D possibly TRBD1 on 6 matching bases. This CDR3 spans 15 amino acids. V lost 6 bases, J lost 7 bases, and 18 bases lay in between. Germline assignment: CDR1 MDHEN and CDR2 SYDVKM. CDR3 residues: CASSQTGGAGEKLFF. The DNA for the CDR3 is TGTGCCAGCAGCCAAACGGGGGGGGCAGGTGAAAAACTGTTTTTT.

This clone was counted only a few times. The gene calls are TRBV27 and TRBJ2-5; possibly TRBD2 for D (5 bases). The end of the DNA aligns better with TRBJ2-7, so the J call may be wrong. The CDR3 has 14 residues. Germline lookup yields CDR1 MNHEY and CDR2 SMNVEV (reference sequence). CDR3 nucleotide sequence: TGTGCCAGCAGTTTGGCGGGCAGCTCCTACGAGCAGTACTTC. It yields the protein CASSLAGSSYEQYF.

The chain recombines TRBV19 with TRBJ2-7; 9 nucleotides line up with TRBD2. V dropped 0 bases and J dropped 6; count of bases not matched to a gene: 15. Germline loops: CDR1 LNHDA, CDR2 SQIVND (reference sequence). This CDR3 region has 18 residues. This CDR3 is CASSIDLGTVTAGGEQYF. The CDR3, as DNA: TGTGCCAGTAGTATAGATTTAGGCACGGTTACAGCGGGAGGCGAGCAGTACTTC.

The chain carries TRBV6-6 and TRBJ2-2, with TRBD1 matching 8 bases. Germline CDR1 MNHNY, CDR2 SVGAGI (reference sequence). The ends lost 4 bases at V and 6 bases at J; junction bases unmatched: 4. There are 14 residues in the CDR3. CDR3 sequence reads: CASSSGGGAGELFF. CDR3 sequence (DNA): TGTGCCAGCAGTTCAGGGGGCGGGGCCGGGGAGCTGTTTTTT.

This rearrangement joins TRBV28 to TRBJ2-5; D may be TRBD1 (6 bases). The ends were cut back, 6 bases at V and 4 bases at J, with 9 bases in the middle. Germline loops: CDR1 MDHEN, CDR2 SYDVKM. This CDR3 has 12 residues. The CDR3 sequence: CASRQGRETQYF. CDR3 bases: TGTGCCAGCAGACAGGGACGAGAGACCCAGTACTTC. Supplemented by reference TRBV28 and TRBJ2-5, the full variable domain reads DVKVTQSSRYLVKRTGEKVFLECVQDMDHENMFWYRQDPGLGLRLIYFSYDVKMKEKGDIPEGYSVSREKKERFSLILESASTNQTSMYLCASRQGRETQYFGPGTRLLVL.

The genes are TRBV6-1 and TRBJ2-2, with 12 bases fitting TRBD2. Germline assignment: CDR1 MNHNS and CDR2 SASEGT. J lost 3 bases, V lost 7 bases, and 0 bases had no gene match. This CDR3 spans 14 amino acids. The CDR3 region has the DNA TGTGCCAGCACTAGCGGGAGGGACACCGGGGAGCTGTTTTTT. Its translation: CASTSGRDTGELFF.

The chain has TRBV6-4 and TRBJ2-7; 12 bases agree with TRBD1. J gave up 3 bases and V 3 bases, and 9 bases lay outside the gene matches. Germline V CDR1 and CDR2: MRHNA, SNTAGT. The CDR3 runs to 17 residues. The CDR3 DNA is TGTGCCAGCAGTGAGGAGGGACAGGGGGCTGAGGACTACGAGCAGTACTTC. Its translation: CASSEEGQGAEDYEQYF.

The genes are TRBV5-6 and TRBJ2-5; TRBD1 aligns across 7 bases. The CDR3 is 15 residues long. V shed 4 bases, J shed 2 bases, and the junction held 8 bases outside the gene matches. Germline assignment: CDR1 SGHDT and CDR2 YYEEEE. The DNA for the CDR3 is TGTGCCAGCAGCCTAATGGGACAGAAGCAAGAGACCCAGTACTTC. This translates into CASSLMGQKQETQYF. Complete variable domain (other parts from reference TRBV5-6 and TRBJ2-5): DAGVTQSPTHLIKTRGQQVTLRCSPKSGHDTVSWYQQALGQGPQFIFQYYEEEERQRGNFPDRFSGHQFPNYSSELNVNALLLGDSALYLCASSLMGQKQETQYFGPGTRLLVL.

The rearrangement links TRBV6-1 to TRBJ2-7; tentative D call: TRBD1 (5 bases). CDR1 is MNHNS and CDR2 is SASEGT in the germline V gene. The CDR3 consists of 14 residues. V was shortened by 1 base and J by 6 bases, with 13 bases between the two germline ends. This CDR3 is CASSEVVQGREQYF. Here the CDR3 DNA reads TGTGCCAGCAGTGAAGTCGTCCAGGGTCGCGAGCAGTACTTC.

This chain uses TRBV18 with TRBJ2-3; a possible D gene is TRBD1 (6 bases). V was shortened by 4 bases and J by 0 bases, with 17 bases between the two germline ends. The CDR3 runs 17 residues. Germline V gives CDR1 KGHSH, CDR2 LQKENI. The CDR3 sequence is CASSLTQGLLSTDTQYF. The CDR3 coding sequence is TGTGCCAGCTCACTTACCCAGGGGCTGCTTAGCACAGATACGCAGTATTTT.

The table lists this clone with a few counts. The genes are TRBV30 and TRBJ2-5; D is unclear. Germline assignment: CDR1 GTSNPN and CDR2 SVGIG (reference sequence). Trimming removed 5 bases at V and 0 bases at J, with 10 bases between. The CDR3 spans 13 residues. This chain's CDR3 is CAWVPRYQETQYF. The CDR3 DNA is TGTGCCTGGGTCCCGAGGTACCAAGAGACCCAGTACTTC.

The V and J genes are TRBV6-1 and TRBJ2-7; 11 bases map to TRBD2. CDR1 is MNHNS and CDR2 is SASEGT in the germline V gene. V lost 4 bases and J lost 6; bases outside the gene matches: 8. The CDR3 loop spans 15 amino acids. CDR3 in DNA: TGTGCCAGCAGTGGGTTAGCGGGAGGGCATGGCGAGCAGTACTTC. Its protein product is CASSGLAGGHGEQYF.

In this sample, this clone turned up a few times. V is TRBV19 and J is TRBJ2-7; a possible D gene is TRBD2 (6 bases). CDR1 is LNHDA and CDR2 is SQIVND in the germline V gene (reference sequence). V lost 6 bases and J 5 bases, leaving 17 bases between the germline ends. The CDR3 length is 14 residues. In DNA form, the CDR3 reads TGTGCCAGTAGCAGAATAACCAGGAGGGACGAGCAGTACTTC. Encoded protein: CASSRITRRDEQYF.